This TCR beta chain is from a study of T cell repertoires in cytomegalovirus infection (dated by TCRdb to between 2018 and 2020). As for the study more broadly: Because public TCR beta signatures pointed to carriage of CMV infection together with the matching HLA type, the HLA type of each donor mattered for the analysis.

This clonotype was counted at least ten times. No cognate antigen has been identified for it. No quality values exist for individual bases; no much larger clone is one base distant. The V and J ends are trimmed by 4 bases and 3 bases, leaving 24 bases between them. The CDR3 sequence holds 18 residues, the cysteine and phenylalanine included. Just CDR3 DNA is preserved here, 54 bases in frame from base 1. Per the germline V gene, KGHSH is the CDR1 and LQKENI is the CDR2. The reads were generated on an Illumina HiSeq 1500. TCRdb reanalyzed the raw reads on its own, using fastp at Q25 for trimming and MiXCR for clone calling, and kept in-frame beta chains. Records with the same CDR3 protein are collapsed into one entry carrying the most frequent genes and DNA. The sample contains over 300,000 distinct CDR3 sequences, roughly 9.5% of them found a single time. The ten top clones hold 4.3% of the sample. What the study reported, not specific to this receptor: The ex vivo response was dominated by HLA-C-restricted CMV-specific TCR beta clonotypes, which also provided the single most frequent clonotype in two of eight donors. In both this cohort and an independent cohort of over 350 donors, the cumulative frequency of public TCR beta family members distinguished carriers of CMV infection plus the relevant HLA type.

The sequence links TRBV18 to TRBJ1-1; the D gene cannot be resolved reliably. The sequence was obtained from a human donor in good health (CMV status not recorded). Some clones in this sample may be carry-over from other donors' samples. The sequenced sample was PBMCs. The CDR3 loop reads CASSLTTSPYSWDTEAFF. The sequenced DNA: TGTGCCAGCTCACTCACGACAAGCCCCTATAGTTGGGACACTGAAGCTTTCTTT.